This TCR beta chain was recorded in a study of blood T cell repertoires in COVID-19. The wider study: Samples taken during acute and convalescent COVID-19 were collected in the United States, Italy and Spain.

This clone is a singleton in its sample. As originally analysed: Cell counts per sample came from amplifying reference gene primers. Sequencing used immunoSEQ multiplex PCR; TCRdb keeps in-frame clones, though not all of them. Clonal size and the V and J genes are those of that table, whereas D and trimming came from the DNA. The table has 300,000 to 400,000 clones, about 92% seen once; the top ten hold 2% to 3%. The source material was PBMCs or T cells enriched from blood (not recorded which). The sequence came from a man between 60 and 75 years old who had recovered from COVID-19.

CDR3 sequence: CASSVGGGVRSYNEQFF. As DNA, the CDR3 is TGTGCCAGCAGCGTAGGAGGCGGGGTCCGCTCCTACAATGAGCAGTTCTTC. The chain combines TRBV9 with TRBJ2-1; maybe TRBD2 (6 bases). Germline V lookup: CDR1 SGDLS, CDR2 YYNGEE. With 0 bases removed from V and 0 bases from J, the gap between germline ends came to 13 bases. The CDR3 has 17 residues.